The T cell receptor beta chain under discussion was sequenced for a study of T-cell reconstitution after alpha-beta-depleted transplantation in children. Unique molecular identifiers were incorporated during preparation of the TCRbeta library. TCRdb fed the PCR reads into MiXCR, producing one record per CDR3 protein. The table has about 90,000 distinct CDR3 sequences, 7% to 9% seen once. The CDR3 loop spans 13 amino acids. CDR1 is MNHEY and CDR2 is SMNVEV in the germline V gene (reference sequence). Trimming shortened V by 6 bases and J by 10 bases, and 15 bases separated the two germline ends. The V and J genes are TRBV27 and TRBJ2-2, with D perhaps TRBD2 (5 bases). Source: PBMCs from the stem cell graft donor, taken from the stem cell graft. The receptor was isolated from a human donor who donated a stem cell graft to a child with congenital amegakaryocytic thrombocytopenia. The CDR3 DNA follows: TGTGCCAGCAGCCCGAGGGCCCAAGAGGAGCTGTTTTTT. Its protein product is CASSPRAQEELFF.